Listed below are T cell receptor beta chains from one sample, sequenced in a study of T cells in Graves' hyperthyroidism and ophthalmopathy. TCRdb re-called the multiplex PCR reads with MiXCR, one entry per CDR3 protein. Here the sample spans 150,000 or so distinct CDR3 sequences, less than 10% being singletons. The sample was blood. All receptors derive from a woman younger than 30 with Graves' hyperthyroidism that later progressed to Graves' ophthalmopathy. The CDR3 runs from the conserved cysteine through the conserved F or W. Fields, in order: J gene, clone size, D gene, V gene, CDR3 protein, CDR3 DNA. A D gene is named only where the DNA matches it firmly. The size entry is marked missing in some rows and otherwise reads once, few, many or a size class.

j_gene: TRBJ2-4
abundance: few
d_gene: TRBD2
v_gene: TRBV19
CDR3aa: CASDSGWGGGNIQYF
CDR3nt: TGTGCCAGTGATAGCGGGTGGGGCGGCGGAAACATTCAGTACTTC

j_gene: TRBJ1-1
abundance: many
d_gene: -
v_gene: TRBV12-3/TRBV12-4
CDR3aa: CASSPTRQAEAFF
CDR3nt: TGTGCCAGCAGTCCCACCAGACAGGCAGAAGCTTTCTTT

j_gene: TRBJ2-7
abundance: -
d_gene: -
v_gene: TRBV14
CDR3aa: CASSQAGIREQYF
CDR3nt: TGTGCCAGCAGCCAAGCCGGGATTCGCGAGCAGTACTTC

j_gene: TRBJ2-7
abundance: -
d_gene: TRBD1
v_gene: TRBV19
CDR3aa: CAGSMAGQGIREQYF
CDR3nt: TGTGCCGGTAGTATGGCAGGACAGGGGATACGCGAGCAGTACTTC

j_gene: TRBJ2-1
abundance: once
d_gene: TRBD1
v_gene: TRBV28
CDR3aa: CASSFTGTGGVEQFF
CDR3nt: TGTGCCAGCAGTTTCACCGGGACAGGGGGCGTTGAGCAGTTCTTC

j_gene: TRBJ1-6
abundance: many
d_gene: -
v_gene: TRBV12-3/TRBV12-4
CDR3aa: CASSSRGPLHF
CDR3nt: TGTGCCAGCAGCTCCAGGGGACCCCTCCACTTT

j_gene: TRBJ2-4
abundance: few
d_gene: -
v_gene: TRBV25-1
CDR3aa: CASMAGKSQYF
CDR3nt: TGTGCCAGCATGGCAGGGAAGAGTCAGTACTTC

j_gene: TRBJ2-3
abundance: many
d_gene: TRBD2
v_gene: TRBV28
CDR3aa: CASSLSLAGVDTQYF
CDR3nt: TGTGCCAGCAGTTTATCCCTAGCGGGGGTGGATACGCAGTATTTT

j_gene: TRBJ2-7
abundance: many
d_gene: TRBD2
v_gene: TRBV7-3
CDR3aa: CASSFEPGAGYEQYF
CDR3nt: TGTGCCAGCAGCTTCGAACCGGGAGCGGGATACGAGCAGTACTTC

j_gene: TRBJ2-2
abundance: many
d_gene: -
v_gene: TRBV29-1
CDR3aa: CSVVRENTGELFF
CDR3nt: TGCAGCGTTGTCAGGGAAAACACCGGGGAGCTGTTTTTT

j_gene: TRBJ2-1
abundance: many
d_gene: TRBD2
v_gene: TRBV7-8
CDR3aa: CASSLAPAGGASNNEQFF
CDR3nt: TGTGCCAGCAGCTTGGCCCCGGCGGGGGGGGCATCTAACAATGAGCAGTTCTTC

j_gene: TRBJ2-4
abundance: -
d_gene: -
v_gene: TRBV4-1
CDR3aa: CASSQVTRVFAAKNIQYF
CDR3nt: TGCGCCAGCAGCCAAGTGACTCGCGTTTTCGCGGCCAAAAACATTCAGTACTTC

j_gene: TRBJ1-5
abundance: many
d_gene: -
v_gene: TRBV10-3
CDR3aa: CAISEAGANNQPQHF
CDR3nt: TGTGCCATCAGTGAGGCAGGGGCAAACAATCAGCCCCAGCATTTT

j_gene: TRBJ2-1
abundance: many
d_gene: TRBD2
v_gene: TRBV28
CDR3aa: CASSSVGLAGGYNEQFF
CDR3nt: TGTGCCAGCAGTTCCGTAGGACTAGCGGGGGGATACAATGAGCAGTTCTTC

j_gene: TRBJ2-1
abundance: few
d_gene: TRBD2
v_gene: TRBV18
CDR3aa: CASSPETSGRISYNEQFF
CDR3nt: TGTGCCAGCTCACCAGAGACTAGCGGGAGAATCTCCTACAATGAGCAGTTCTTC

j_gene: TRBJ2-7
abundance: -
d_gene: TRBD1
v_gene: TRBV15
CDR3aa: CATSREAPDRGHQQYF
CDR3nt: TGTGCCACCAGCAGAGAAGCTCCGGACAGGGGGCATCAGCAGTACTTC

j_gene: TRBJ2-1
abundance: few
d_gene: TRBD2
v_gene: TRBV5-6
CDR3aa: CASSVTSGRFRNEQFF
CDR3nt: TGTGCCAGCAGCGTGACTAGCGGGAGGTTTCGTAATGAGCAGTTCTTC

j_gene: TRBJ2-2
abundance: many
d_gene: -
v_gene: TRBV7-6
CDR3aa: CASSSTRNTGELFF
CDR3nt: TGTGCCAGCAGCTCGACTAGGAACACCGGGGAGCTGTTTTTT

j_gene: TRBJ1-1
abundance: many
d_gene: -
v_gene: TRBV20-1
CDR3aa: CSARDPGKGHTEAFF
CDR3nt: TGCAGTGCTAGAGATCCCGGAAAGGGGCACACTGAAGCTTTCTTT

j_gene: TRBJ2-7
abundance: many
d_gene: -
v_gene: TRBV28
CDR3aa: CASSLNSPYEQYF
CDR3nt: TGTGCCAGCAGTTTAAACTCCCCCTACGAGCAGTACTTC

j_gene: TRBJ1-2
abundance: many
d_gene: -
v_gene: TRBV20-1
CDR3aa: CSASYLYSNYGYTF
CDR3nt: TGCAGTGCTAGTTATTTGTACAGTAACTATGGCTACACCTTC

j_gene: TRBJ1-4
abundance: few
d_gene: -
v_gene: TRBV30
CDR3aa: CAWSPPRRSWNEKLFF
CDR3nt: TGTGCCTGGAGTCCCCCGAGAAGGTCGTGGAATGAAAAACTGTTTTTT

j_gene: TRBJ1-5
abundance: many
d_gene: -
v_gene: TRBV7-3
CDR3aa: CASSSSMGHQPQHF
CDR3nt: TGTGCCAGCAGCTCATCGATGGGGCATCAGCCCCAGCATTTT

j_gene: TRBJ1-1
abundance: once
d_gene: -
v_gene: TRBV6-1
CDR3aa: CASSEPGRVTEAFF
CDR3nt: TGTGCCAGCAGTGAACCCGGGCGGGTCACTGAAGCTTTCTTT

j_gene: TRBJ1-6
abundance: many
d_gene: TRBD1
v_gene: TRBV3-1
CDR3aa: CASSQQGAYSPLHF
CDR3nt: TGTGCCAGCAGCCAACAGGGGGCGTATTCACCCCTCCACTTT

j_gene: TRBJ2-3
abundance: many
d_gene: TRBD2
v_gene: TRBV19
CDR3aa: CASSTLAGATDTQYF
CDR3nt: TGTGCCAGTAGTACTCTTGCGGGAGCTACAGATACGCAGTATTTT

j_gene: TRBJ1-5
abundance: many
d_gene: -
v_gene: TRBV7-9
CDR3aa: CASSFDGGPYQPQHF
CDR3nt: TGTGCCAGCAGCTTTGATGGGGGACCCTATCAGCCCCAGCATTTT

j_gene: TRBJ2-5
abundance: many
d_gene: -
v_gene: TRBV7-9
CDR3aa: CASSLVPDQETQYF
CDR3nt: TGTGCCAGCAGCTTAGTCCCGGACCAAGAGACCCAGTACTTC